The T cell receptor beta chain described here comes from a study of shared clonotypes between healthy human individuals. Whole-study findings and limits: Donor clonotype sharing was expected to depend on sequencing depth.

There were only Caucasian adults among the donors, and all lived in Nashville, Tennessee. Assay execution took place at the deep level. The quantity of DNA used in unsorted PBMC replicate PCRs was 250 to 350 ng, corresponding to 30,000 to 35,000 T cell genomes. The repertoire was sequenced with immunoSEQ multiplex PCR; TCRdb's copy has only in-frame clones and lacks some. Here the sample spans approximately 500,000 clones, around 85% being singletons. Germline values: CDR1 SQVTM, CDR2 ANQGSEA. This CDR3 region has 13 residues. V trimming: 3 bases; J trimming: 6 bases; junction bases outside the gene matches: 3. Details on this clone: What it binds is not known.

J is TRBJ1-4 and V is TRBV29-1; 8 nucleotides match TRBD1. The sample was PBMCs. The clonotype originates from a woman in her 40s in good health. Some clones in this sample may be carry-over from other donors' samples. This CDR3 is CSVDGQGDEKLFF. In DNA form, the CDR3 reads TGCAGCGTTGATGGACAGGGTGATGAAAAACTGTTTTTT. Full variable domain (rest looked up from reference TRBV29-1 and TRBJ1-4): SAVISQKPSRDICQRGTSLTIQCQVDSQVTMMFWYRQQPGQSLTLIATANQGSEATYESGFVIDKFPISRPNLTFSTLTVSNMSPEDSSIYLCSVDGQGDEKLFFGSGTQLSVL.